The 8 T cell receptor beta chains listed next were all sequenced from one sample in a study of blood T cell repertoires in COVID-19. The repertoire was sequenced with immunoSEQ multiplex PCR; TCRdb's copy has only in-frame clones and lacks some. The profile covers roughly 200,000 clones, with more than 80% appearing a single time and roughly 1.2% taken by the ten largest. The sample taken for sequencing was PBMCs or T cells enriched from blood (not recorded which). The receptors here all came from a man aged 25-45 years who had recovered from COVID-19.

Here the CDR3 reads CASSQERTAYYGYTF. The CDR3 nucleotides are TGCGCCAGCAGCCAGGAGAGGACAGCGTACTATGGCTACACCTTC. The chain uses TRBV4-3 and TRBJ1-2; possibly TRBD1 for D (6 bases). This CDR3 contains 15 residues. Germline V CDR1 and CDR2: LGHNA, YSLEER. Trimming removed 3 bases from V and 3 bases from J, with 14 bases in between.

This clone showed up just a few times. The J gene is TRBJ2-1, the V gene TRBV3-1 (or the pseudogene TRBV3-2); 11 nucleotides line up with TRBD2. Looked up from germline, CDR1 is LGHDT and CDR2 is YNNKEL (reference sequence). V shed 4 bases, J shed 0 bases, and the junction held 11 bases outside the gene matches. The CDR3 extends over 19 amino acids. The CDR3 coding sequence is TGTGCCAGCAGCCGAAAGAGCCCTACTAGCGGGAGCTCCTACAATGAGCAGTTCTTC. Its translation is CASSRKSPTSGSSYNEQFF.

The CDR3 region is CASSQEGLLTGELFF. Here the CDR3 DNA reads TGTGCCAGCAGCCAAGAGGGACTTCTCACCGGGGAGCTGTTTTTT. This rearrangement joins TRBV3-1 (or the pseudogene TRBV3-2) to TRBJ2-2, with D possibly TRBD2 on 6 matching bases. CDR3 length: 15 residues. Germline V gene lookup returns CDR1 LGHDT and CDR2 YNNKEL (reference sequence). Trimming cost V 0 bases and J 4 bases, with 9 bases left between them.

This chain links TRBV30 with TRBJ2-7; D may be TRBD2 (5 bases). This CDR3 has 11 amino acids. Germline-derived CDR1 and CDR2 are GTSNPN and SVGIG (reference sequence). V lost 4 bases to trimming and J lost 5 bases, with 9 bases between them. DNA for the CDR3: TGTGCCTGGACGCTAGCTAACGAGCAGTACTTC. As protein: CAWTLANEQYF.

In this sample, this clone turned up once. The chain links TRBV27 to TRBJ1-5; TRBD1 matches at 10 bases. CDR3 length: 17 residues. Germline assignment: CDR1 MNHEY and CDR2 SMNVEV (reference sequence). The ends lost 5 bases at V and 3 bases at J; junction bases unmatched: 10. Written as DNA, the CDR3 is TGTGCCAGCAGTCTCAGTCCGGGACAGGGGTTCAATCAGCCCCAGCATTTT. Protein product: CASSLSPGQGFNQPQHF.

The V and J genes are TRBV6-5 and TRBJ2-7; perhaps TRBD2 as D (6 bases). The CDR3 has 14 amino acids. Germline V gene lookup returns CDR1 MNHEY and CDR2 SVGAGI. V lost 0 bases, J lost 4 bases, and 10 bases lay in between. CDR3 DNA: TGTGCCAGCAGTTACTCACGGGGGTCGTACGAGCAGTACTTC. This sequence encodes CASSYSRGSYEQYF.

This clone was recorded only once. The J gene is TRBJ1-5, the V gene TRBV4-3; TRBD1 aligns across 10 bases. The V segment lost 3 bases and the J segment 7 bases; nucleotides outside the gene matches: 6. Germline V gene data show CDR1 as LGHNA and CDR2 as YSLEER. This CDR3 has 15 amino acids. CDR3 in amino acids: CASSQVTGGGQPQHF. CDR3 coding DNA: TGCGCCAGCAGCCAGGTGACAGGGGGCGGACAGCCCCAGCATTTT.

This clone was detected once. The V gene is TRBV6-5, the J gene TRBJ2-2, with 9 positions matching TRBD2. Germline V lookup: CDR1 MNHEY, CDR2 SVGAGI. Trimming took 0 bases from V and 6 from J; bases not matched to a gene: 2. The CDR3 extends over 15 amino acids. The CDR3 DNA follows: TGTGCCAGCAGTTACTCGATAGCGGGAGCCGGGGAGCTGTTTTTT. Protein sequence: CASSYSIAGAGELFF.